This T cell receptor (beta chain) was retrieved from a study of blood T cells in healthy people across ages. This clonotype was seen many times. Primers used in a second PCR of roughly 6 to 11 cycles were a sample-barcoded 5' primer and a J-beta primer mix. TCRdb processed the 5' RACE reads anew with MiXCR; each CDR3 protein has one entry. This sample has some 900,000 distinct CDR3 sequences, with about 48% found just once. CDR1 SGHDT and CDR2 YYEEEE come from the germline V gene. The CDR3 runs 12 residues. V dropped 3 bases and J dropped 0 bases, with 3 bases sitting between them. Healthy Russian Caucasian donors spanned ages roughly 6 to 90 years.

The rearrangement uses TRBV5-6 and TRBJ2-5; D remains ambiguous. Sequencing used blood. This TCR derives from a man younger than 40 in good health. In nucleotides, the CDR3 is TGTGCCAGCAGCTGGGACCAAGAGACCCAGTACTTC. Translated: CASSWDQETQYF.